Listed here are 11 T cell receptor beta chains from one sample, sequenced in a study of blood T cell repertoires in COVID-19. The repertoire was sequenced with immunoSEQ multiplex PCR; TCRdb's copy has only in-frame clones and lacks some. Of about 140,000 clones listed, roughly 88% are singletons. The sequenced material came from PBMCs or T cells enriched from blood (not recorded which). The receptors were sampled from a man aged 65 to 79 who had been exposed to COVID-19.

This chain connects TRBV19 to TRBJ2-5, with D possibly TRBD2 on 6 matching bases. Germline values: CDR1 LNHDA, CDR2 SQIVND (reference sequence). The CDR3 sequence is 14 residues long. The V end was cut by 5 bases, the J end by 2 bases, with 12 bases between. CDR3 DNA sequence: TGTGCCAGTAGTTCCCTAGCGAGTCAAGAGACCCAGTACTTC. This gives the protein CASSSLASQETQYF.

This chain joins TRBV7-2 and TRBJ1-4; a weak D match, TRBD1 (5 bases). This CDR3 is 14 amino acids long. Germline V gene data show CDR1 as SGHTA and CDR2 as FQGNSA. The germline V and J ends were trimmed by 2 bases and 6 bases, with 10 bases remaining between them. CDR3: CASSLTGTDEKLFF. The CDR3 DNA is TGTGCCAGCAGCTTAACAGGAACAGATGAAAAACTGTTTTTT. Full variable domain (missing parts from reference TRBV7-2 and TRBJ1-4): GAGVSQSPSNKVTEKGKDVELRCDPISGHTALYWYRQSLGQGLEFLIYFQGNSAPDKSGLPSDRFSAERTGGSVSTLTIQRTQQEDSAVYLCASSLTGTDEKLFFGSGTQLSVL.

This clone turned up a few times. In DNA, the CDR3 is TGTGCCAGCAGTGAGTGGGGCGGGGGTTCCCAAGAGACCCAGTACTTC. It encodes CASSEWGGGSQETQYF. The V and J genes are TRBV2 and TRBJ2-5; 7 bases are shared with TRBD2. CDR3 size: 16 residues. Germline V gene lookup returns CDR1 SNHLY and CDR2 FYNNEI. V gave up 3 bases and J gave up 1 base; unmatched junction bases: 8.

The chain recombines TRBV18 with TRBJ1-5; maybe TRBD1 (5 bases). This CDR3 contains 13 residues. The germline CDR1 and CDR2 sequences are KGHSH and LQKENI. The V end was cut by 4 bases, the J end by 5 bases, with 9 bases between. Here the CDR3 reads CASSQGSDQPQHF. For the CDR3, the DNA is TGTGCCAGCTCACAGGGGTCCGATCAGCCCCAGCATTTT.

The chain combines TRBV7-5 with TRBJ1-4. TRBV7-5 is assigned pseudogene status. This CDR3 is 15 amino acids long. CDR3 sequence reads: CARSLVDSPYEKLFF. In nucleotides, the CDR3 is TGTGCCAGAAGCTTAGTCGACTCCCCTTATGAAAAACTGTTTTTT.

This chain connects TRBV5-6 to TRBJ2-7; D is possibly TRBD2 (7 bases). The germline V gene has CDR1 SGHDT and CDR2 YYEEEE. The CDR3 is made up of 14 amino acids. The V end lost 2 bases, the J end lost 3 bases, and 12 bases lay between the germline ends. CDR3 DNA: TGTGCCAGCAGCTTTAAGGGGGAGGGCTACGAGCAGTACTTC. Its protein product is CASSFKGEGYEQYF.

The chain employs TRBV28 and TRBJ1-2, with 8 bases aligning to TRBD1. Germline V gene sequence: CDR1 MDHEN, CDR2 SYDVKM. Germline trimming cut 7 bases from V and 2 bases from J; bases unmatched to any gene: 6. The CDR3 is made up of 14 amino acids. CDR3 DNA sequence: TGTGCCAGCATCCCGGACAGGGTCAACTATGGCTACACCTTC. Translation: CASIPDRVNYGYTF.

The chain uses TRBV7-9 and TRBJ2-5; 7 bases are shared with TRBD2. The junction had 7 bases not matched to a gene; V was cut back by 2 bases and J by 7 bases. CDR3 length: 14 residues. The germline V gene encodes CDR1 SEHNR and CDR2 FQNEAQ (reference sequence). The CDR3 DNA reads as TGTGCCAGCAGCTTATCCCAGGGCGGGGGGACCCAGTACTTC. Its translation is CASSLSQGGGTQYF.

The chain joins TRBV6-2 or TRBV6-3 to TRBJ1-5; 7 bases line up with TRBD1. J was trimmed by 1 base and V by 4 bases; bases with no gene match: 7. The CDR3 loop spans 16 amino acids. From germline, CDR1 is MNHEY and CDR2 SVGEGT. The CDR3 reads CASSSRTGPSNQPQHF. The CDR3 DNA is TGTGCCAGCAGTTCCAGGACAGGCCCAAGCAATCAGCCCCAGCATTTT.

The chain employs TRBV2 and TRBJ1-2; D call uncertain. Trimming took off 4 bases at V and 8 bases at J, with 20 bases between the two ends. Per the germline V gene, CDR1 is SNHLY and CDR2 is FYNNEI. The CDR3 has 15 amino acids. The CDR3 here is CASSASTGWGGGYTF. CDR3 sequence (DNA): TGTGCCAGCAGTGCAAGCACCGGATGGGGAGGCGGCTACACCTTC. The full variable domain, with the rest looked up from reference TRBV2 and TRBJ1-2, is EPEVTQTPSHQVTQMGQEVILRCVPISNHLYFYWYRQILGQKVEFLVSFYNNEISEKSEIFDDQFSVERPDGSNFTLKIRSTKLEDSAMYFCASSASTGWGGGYTFGSGTRLTVV.

This clone was picked up a small number of times. This chain links TRBV30 with TRBJ2-4; possible D gene TRBD1, 5 bases. Germline CDR1 and CDR2: GTSNPN and SVGIG (reference sequence). V was shortened by 0 bases and J by 0 bases, with 12 bases between the two germline ends. There are 16 residues in the CDR3. CDR3 bases: TGTGCCTGGAGTGTACAGACAGATTTAGCCAAAAACATTCAGTACTTC. It yields the protein CAWSVQTDLAKNIQYF.